These 14 T cell receptor beta chains came from one sample sequenced in a study of Ad26.COV2.S vaccination and SARS-CoV-2 variants. TCRdb's table, derived via immunoSEQ multiplex PCR, lists solely in-frame clones and lacks some. Of more than 150,000 clones in the sample, 70% to 90% were seen once. Material: peripheral blood, obtained after recovery from COVID-19. The receptor set was obtained from a human donor who had recovered from COVID-19.

The chain is built from TRBV14 and TRBJ2-1, with D possibly being TRBD1 (6 bases). Trimming took off 0 bases at V and 9 bases at J, with 9 bases between the two ends. CDR3 length: 13 amino acids. Germline V CDR1 and CDR2: SGHDN, FVKESK. The CDR3 DNA follows: TGTGCCAGCAGCCAAGAAATCAGGGGTGAGCAGTTCTTC. It encodes CASSQEIRGEQFF.

The chain joins TRBV2 to TRBJ1-2, with a possible D match to TRBD1 (5 bases). The CDR3 has 14 residues. V was cut by 5 bases and J by 8 bases, with 18 bases left in between. Germline assignment: CDR1 SNHLY and CDR2 FYNNEI. The CDR3 loop is CASSLGRAKTGYTF. For the CDR3, the DNA is TGTGCCAGCAGTTTGGGACGGGCTAAGACAGGCTACACCTTC.

The table lists this clone with a count of one. The rearrangement uses TRBV9 and TRBJ1-2; D perhaps matches TRBD1 (5 bases). This CDR3 region has 15 residues. The germline gives CDR1 SGDLS, CDR2 YYNGEE. With 2 bases removed from V and 5 bases from J, the gap between germline ends came to 16 bases. The DNA of the CDR3 is TGTGCCAGCAGCGTGGGGGACGGTCGGGAATATGGCTACACCTTC. It yields the protein CASSVGDGREYGYTF.

This clone was seen once. This chain joins TRBV9 and TRBJ2-1, with D possibly being TRBD1 (5 bases). The V and J ends lost 0 bases and 1 base respectively, with 8 bases between them. The germline V gene has CDR1 SGDLS and CDR2 YYNGEE. There are 15 residues in the CDR3. The chain's CDR3 is CASSVGGGSYNEQFF. CDR3 nucleotide sequence: TGTGCCAGCAGCGTAGGGGGCGGATCCTACAATGAGCAGTTCTTC.

The rearrangement joins TRBV5-6 to TRBJ1-4, with D unresolved. The CDR3 runs 12 residues. V lost 1 base, J lost 8 bases, and 6 bases lay in between. Germline values: CDR1 SGHDT, CDR2 YYEEEE. CDR3 sequence: CASSLTREKLFF. CDR3 DNA sequence: TGTGCCAGCAGCTTGACGAGGGAAAAACTGTTTTTT. The full variable domain, in which reference TRBV5-6 and TRBJ1-4 provide the parts outside the CDR3, is DAGVTQSPTHLIKTRGQQVTLRCSPKSGHDTVSWYQQALGQGPQFIFQYYEEEERQRGNFPDRFSGHQFPNYSSELNVNALLLGDSALYLCASSLTREKLFFGSGTQLSVL.

The rearrangement joins TRBV6-5 to TRBJ2-1; 8 nucleotides line up with TRBD2. This CDR3 has 14 residues. V lost 7 bases, J lost 9 bases, and 11 bases stayed unmatched. CDR1 and CDR2 from the germline V gene are MNHEY and SVGAGI. Written as DNA, the CDR3 is TGTGCCAGCACTCCTCCCGGGGGGGGCGGTGAGCAGTTCTTC. Protein sequence: CASTPPGGGGEQFF.

The chain combines TRBV27 with TRBJ2-7; 11 bases align to TRBD2. CDR1 and CDR2 (germline): MNHEY, SMNVEV (reference sequence). This CDR3 has 14 amino acids. Trimming removed 5 bases from V and 7 bases from J; junction bases left unmatched: 7. CDR3 protein: CASSPLAGEDEQYF. The CDR3 DNA is TGTGCCAGCAGTCCACTAGCGGGAGAAGATGAGCAGTACTTC.

The chain links TRBV2 to TRBJ2-7; D unresolved. Trimming removed 1 base at V and 9 bases at J, with 10 bases between. Germline values: CDR1 SNHLY, CDR2 FYNNEI. This CDR3 region has 12 residues. DNA of the CDR3: TGTGCCAGCAGTGAAGGTCTATCGGGGCAGTACTTC. Translated, it gives CASSEGLSGQYF.

The gene calls are TRBV5-4 and TRBJ2-5; tentative D call: TRBD1 (6 bases). The CDR3 loop spans 16 amino acids. The V end was cut by 4 bases, the J end by 5 bases, with 21 bases between. CDR1 is SGHNT, CDR2 YYREEE, per germline (reference sequence). In DNA form, the CDR3 reads TGTGCCAGCAGCGATCCCGGGACACACGACGGGGAGACCCAGTACTTC. Translating gives CASSDPGTHDGETQYF.

This clone was recorded once. V is TRBV4-2 and J is TRBJ2-3; D possibly corresponds to TRBD2 (6 bases). Germline V CDR1 and CDR2: LGHNA, YNFKEQ. The CDR3 is made up of 15 amino acids. Trimming cost V 2 bases and J 6 bases, with 15 bases left between them. CDR3 DNA sequence: TGTGCCAGCAGCCAAAGCGGGCTACGGGGGGATACGCAGTATTTT. Translating gives CASSQSGLRGDTQYF.

The chain carries TRBV19 and TRBJ2-7; TRBD2 matches 11 bases. The length of the CDR3 is 15 residues. J was trimmed by 2 bases and V by 3 bases; bases with no gene match: 3. Germline V gene lookup returns CDR1 LNHDA and CDR2 SQIVND (reference sequence). CDR3 residues: CASSMTSGAAYEQYF. In DNA form, the CDR3 reads TGTGCCAGTAGTATGACTAGCGGGGCAGCCTACGAGCAGTACTTC. The whole variable domain, remainder taken from reference TRBV19 and TRBJ2-7, is DGGITQSPKYLFRKEGQNVTLSCEQNLNHDAMYWYRQDPGQGLRLIYYSQIVNDFQKGDIAEGYSVSREKKESFPLTVTSAQKNPTAFYLCASSMTSGAAYEQYFGPGTRLTVT.

The CDR3 region is CASSLEVTGGRNEQFF. CDR3 DNA: TGTGCCAGCAGCTTAGAGGTGACAGGGGGCCGCAATGAGCAGTTCTTC. The chain carries TRBV11-3 and TRBJ2-1, with 10 bases that match TRBD1. With 0 bases clipped from V and 6 bases from J, the junction kept 5 bases outside the gene matches. The CDR3 consists of 16 residues. Germline CDR1 SGHNT, CDR2 YENEEA.

The chain links TRBV6-1 to TRBJ2-1; the D gene could be TRBD1 or TRBD2 (5 bases each). The CDR3 spans 15 residues. Trimming took off 1 base at V and 4 bases at J, with 11 bases between the two ends. CDR1 and CDR2 (germline): MNHNS, SASEGT. CDR3 DNA sequence: TGTGCCAGCAGTGAAGGGCCAGGGAGTTACAATGAGCAGTTCTTC. Its protein product is CASSEGPGSYNEQFF.

As DNA, the CDR3 is TGTGCCAGTAGTATAGTCCCAGCGGGAGGTCACGAGCAGTACTTC. Encoded protein: CASSIVPAGGHEQYF. This sequence joins TRBV19 and TRBJ2-7; 9 bases fit TRBD2. The length of the CDR3 is 15 residues. V trimming: 1 base; J trimming: 5 bases; junction bases outside the gene matches: 6. Germline CDR1 LNHDA, CDR2 SQIVND (reference sequence).